Following are 16 T cell receptor beta chains from one sample sequenced in a study of cytomegalovirus exposure and HLA in healthy donors. Here immunoSEQ multiplex PCR was the method, and the copy in TCRdb shows in-frame clones only, minus some. The repertoire includes around 250,000 clones, about nine tenths of them detected once, and approximately 3% sits in the top ten. The sequencing sample was made of PBMCs. These receptors were taken from a woman aged 25 to 45 in good health and CMV-seronegative.

The chain links TRBV27 to TRBJ2-2; TRBD2 agrees at 11 bases. Germline assignment: CDR1 MNHEY and CDR2 SMNVEV (reference sequence). This CDR3 is 16 amino acids long. Trimming at V came to 6 bases and at J to 7 bases, leaving 10 bases not matched to a gene. The CDR3 loop is CASRILTSGIGGELFF. CDR3 nucleotides: TGTGCCAGCAGGATCCTGACTAGCGGGATAGGCGGGGAGCTGTTTTTT.

The rearrangement joins TRBV28 to TRBJ2-1; 14 nucleotides line up with TRBD2. The CDR3 has 16 residues. The V gene end was trimmed by 4 bases and the J gene end by 9 bases; junction bases not matched to a gene: 8. Germline V gene data show CDR1 as MDHEN and CDR2 as SYDVKM. The CDR3 loop reads CASSSGLAGVSSEQFF. The CDR3 DNA is TGTGCCAGCAGTTCGGGACTAGCGGGAGTCTCGAGTGAGCAGTTCTTC. The complete variable domain, with remaining parts taken from reference TRBV28 and TRBJ2-1, reads DVKVTQSSRYLVKRTGEKVFLECVQDMDHENMFWYRQDPGLGLRLIYFSYDVKMKEKGDIPEGYSVSREKKERFSLILESASTNQTSMYLCASSSGLAGVSSEQFFGPGTRLTVL.

The chain is built from TRBV9 and TRBJ2-3, with 14 nucleotides matching TRBD2. V lost 4 bases to trimming and J lost 7 bases; unmatched junction nucleotides: 8. This CDR3 has 16 amino acids. In germline, CDR1 is SGDLS, CDR2 YYNGEE. CDR3 loop: CASSTGTSGSFNTQYF. CDR3 DNA sequence: TGTGCCAGCAGCACCGGGACTAGCGGGAGTTTCAATACGCAGTATTTT.

V gene TRBV27 combines with J gene TRBJ2-7; the match to TRBD2 covers 10 bases. From germline, CDR1 is MNHEY and CDR2 SMNVEV (reference sequence). The CDR3 runs to 19 residues. J gave up 2 bases and V 4 bases, and 17 bases lay outside the gene matches. DNA for the CDR3: TGTGCCAGCAGTTCACCTCCCCGGCAGCGGGAGGGGTTGACCTACGAGCAGTACTTC. Its translation: CASSSPPRQREGLTYEQYF.

In nucleotides, the CDR3 is TGTGCCAGCAGCTTGGGGGGCGAGCGGGGTAGCACAGATACGCAGTATTTT. This translates into CASSLGGERGSTDTQYF. This chain links TRBV5-4 with TRBJ2-3; 7 bases map to TRBD2. The CDR3 consists of 17 residues. Germline CDR1 and CDR2: SGHNT and YYREEE (reference sequence). Unmatched junction bases numbered 7, after V lost 0 bases and J lost 0 bases. The full variable domain, in which reference TRBV5-4 and TRBJ2-3 provide the parts outside the CDR3, is ETGVTQSPTHLIKTRGQQVTLRCSSQSGHNTVSWYQQALGQGPQFIFQYYREEENGRGNFPPRFSGLQFPNYSSELNVNALELDDSALYLCASSLGGERGSTDTQYFGPGTRLTVL.

The V call is TRBV6-5, the J call TRBJ2-7; D perhaps matches TRBD1 (6 bases). The V gene's germline CDR1 is MNHEY and CDR2 SVGAGI. Trimming cost V 6 bases and J 5 bases, with 14 bases left between them. This CDR3 is 13 amino acids long. CDR3 DNA sequence: TGTGCCAGCAGATCTACAGGGTCCCACGAGCAGTACTTC. Translating it yields CASRSTGSHEQYF.

This chain links TRBV28 with TRBJ2-2, with 9 bases aligning to TRBD1. The CDR3 consists of 18 residues. CDR1 is MDHEN, CDR2 SYDVKM, per germline. After removal of 11 bases from V and 6 bases from J, the junction contained 22 bases not matched to a gene. In nucleotides, the CDR3 is TGTGCCTCTCATCCGCGGGACAGGGCCCTTGCTCTCTCCGGGGAGCTGTTTTTT. Its protein product is CASHPRDRALALSGELFF.

The chain is built from TRBV5-3 and TRBJ2-5, with TRBD2 matching 8 bases. TRBV5-3 is an open reading frame, and its role is uncertain. V lost 0 bases, J lost 5 bases, and 15 bases stayed unmatched. The CDR3 totals 18 residues. For the CDR3, the DNA is TGTGCCAGAAGCTTGGATCGAGCGGGAGATCACGACAGGGAGACCCAGTACTTC. Translating it yields CARSLDRAGDHDRETQYF.

The chain has TRBV28 and TRBJ2-1, with TRBD2 matching 10 bases. CDR1 and CDR2 (germline): MDHEN, SYDVKM. The CDR3 is 16 amino acids. J lost 6 bases, V lost 4 bases, and 9 bases had no gene match. The CDR3 DNA reads as TGTGCCAGCAGTTCTTCCCTAGCGGGAGTGGGCAATGAGCAGTTCTTC. It yields the protein CASSSSLAGVGNEQFF.

CDR3 amino acids: CASVTAGEETGELFF. The CDR3 DNA is TGTGCCAGCGTTACCGCGGGAGAGGAGACCGGGGAGCTGTTTTTT. The chain couples TRBV28 to TRBJ2-2, with 7 bases aligning to TRBD2. CDR1 MDHEN and CDR2 SYDVKM come from the germline V gene. The J segment lost 5 bases and the V segment lost 8 bases, leaving 11 bases of the junction unmatched. The CDR3 loop spans 15 amino acids.

The J gene is TRBJ2-3, the V gene TRBV18; 10 bases agree with TRBD2. V gave up 4 bases and J gave up 1 base; unmatched junction bases: 11. The CDR3 has 18 amino acids. Germline-derived CDR1 and CDR2 are KGHSH and LQKENI. The CDR3, as DNA: TGTGCCAGCTCACTAATCTCAACCGGGACTAGCGGCACAGATACGCAGTATTTT. Its translation is CASSLISTGTSGTDTQYF.

The V call is TRBV28, the J call TRBJ1-5; no clear D gene. The germline CDR1 and CDR2 sequences are MDHEN and SYDVKM. Trimming stripped 6 bases from V and 3 bases from J, with 12 bases between. There are 14 residues in the CDR3. The CDR3, as DNA: TGTGCCAGCAGCCGGGGTAAGCACAATCAGCCCCAGCATTTT. Translated: CASSRGKHNQPQHF. The whole variable domain, filled in from reference TRBV28 and TRBJ1-5, reads DVKVTQSSRYLVKRTGEKVFLECVQDMDHENMFWYRQDPGLGLRLIYFSYDVKMKEKGDIPEGYSVSREKKERFSLILESASTNQTSMYLCASSRGKHNQPQHFGDGTRLSIL.

This chain joins TRBV11-3 and TRBJ1-1; D uncertain. The CDR3 is 15 amino acids. Germline CDR1 SGHNT, CDR2 YENEEA. Between the trimmed V and J ends, which lost 5 bases and 0 bases, there was a span of 13 bases. DNA of the CDR3: TGTGCCAGCAGCACCCCCGGACCGATGAACACTGAAGCTTTCTTT. This translates into CASSTPGPMNTEAFF.

The chain is built from TRBV9 and TRBJ2-7, with D tentatively TRBD1 (6 bases). With 6 bases removed from V and 7 bases from J, the gap between germline ends came to 23 bases. The CDR3 runs to 15 residues. CDR1 is SGDLS and CDR2 is YYNGEE in the germline V gene. The CDR3 DNA follows: TGTGCCAGCACCGATAAAGGCGACGGGCAGGGGGAGCAGTACTTC. This encodes CASTDKGDGQGEQYF.

The J gene is TRBJ2-7, the V gene TRBV28; 7 nucleotides match TRBD2. The CDR3 is made up of 15 amino acids. The J segment lost 5 bases and the V segment lost 2 bases, leaving 9 bases of the junction unmatched. Per the germline V gene, CDR1 is MDHEN and CDR2 is SYDVKM. For the CDR3, the DNA is TGTGCCAGCAGTTTAGCAGGACTAGACGTAAACGAGCAGTACTTC. As protein: CASSLAGLDVNEQYF.

This rearrangement joins TRBV4-3 to TRBJ1-3, with D unclear. Trimming pared 4 bases from V and 4 bases from J, leaving 8 bases between. The CDR3 is made up of 13 amino acids. Germline assignment: CDR1 LGHNA and CDR2 YSLEER. The DNA for the CDR3 is TGCGCCAGCAGCCTTCGGGTGGGAAACACCATATATTTT. It is translated as CASSLRVGNTIYF.